The 21 T cell receptor beta chains in this list originate from one sample, sequenced in a study of blood T cell repertoires in COVID-19. Method: immunoSEQ multiplex PCR; TCRdb's copy keeps in-frame clones and lacks some. This table has about 150,000 clones, roughly 87% appearing once. The sample consisted of PBMCs or T cells enriched from blood (not recorded which). Receptors originate from a woman aged 40 to 50 who had been exposed to COVID-19.

The genes are TRBV3-1 (or the pseudogene TRBV3-2) and TRBJ2-6; 7 positions agree with TRBD2. In germline, CDR1 is LGHDT, CDR2 YNNKEL (reference sequence). The CDR3 contains 14 residues. The V segment lost 4 bases and the J segment 4 bases; nucleotides outside the gene matches: 1. The CDR3 sequence: CASSLRGGANVLTF. The DNA of the CDR3 is TGTGCCAGCAGCCTGCGGGGGGGGGCCAACGTCCTGACTTTC.

The J gene is TRBJ1-2, the V gene TRBV7-2, with TRBD1 identical over 7 bases. This CDR3 comprises 14 residues. V shed 4 bases and J 4 bases; nucleotides not matched to a gene: 6. Germline CDR1 is SGHTA and CDR2 is FQGNSA. In nucleotides, the CDR3 is TGTGCCAGCAGCTCGACAGGGCCGCCCTATGGCTACACCTTC. It specifies CASSSTGPPYGYTF.

This chain connects TRBV29-1 to TRBJ2-7, with 10 bases fitting TRBD1. From germline, CDR1 is SQVTM and CDR2 ANQGSEA. V gave up 7 bases and J gave up 2 bases; unmatched junction bases: 11. The CDR3 is 15 residues long. In DNA, the CDR3 is TGCAGCGCTCAAACTCGGACAGGGGGACCCTACGAGCAGTACTTC. It is translated as CSAQTRTGGPYEQYF.

The chain links TRBV3-1 (or the pseudogene TRBV3-2) to TRBJ1-3; D not certain. Germline V CDR1 and CDR2: LGHDT, YNNKEL (reference sequence). The CDR3 contains 15 residues. Trimming removed 0 bases at V and 4 bases at J, with 10 bases between. This CDR3 is CASSQDSMAGNTIYF. The CDR3 DNA reads as TGTGCCAGCAGCCAAGATTCGATGGCCGGAAACACCATATATTTT.

This clone was observed many times. The chain combines TRBV6-4 with TRBJ2-3, with D possibly matching TRBD2 (6 bases). The CDR3 is made up of 14 amino acids. Germline V gene lookup returns CDR1 MRHNA and CDR2 SNTAGT. Trimming took 2 bases from V and 0 from J, leaving 6 bases between them. In nucleotides, the CDR3 is TGTGCCAGCAGTGACGGGACTAGCACAGATACGCAGTATTTT. Its translation: CASSDGTSTDTQYF.

The sample holds one count of this clone. The gene calls are TRBV28 and TRBJ2-7, with D perhaps matching TRBD1 (6 bases). Germline CDR1 MDHEN, CDR2 SYDVKM. V was trimmed by 4 bases and J by 3 bases, leaving 16 bases between them. The CDR3 loop spans 15 amino acids. The CDR3 sequence is CASSSLRDTLYEQYF. The CDR3 nucleotides are TGTGCCAGCAGTTCACTAAGGGACACCCTCTACGAGCAGTACTTC. The full variable domain, completed using reference TRBV28 and TRBJ2-7, is DVKVTQSSRYLVKRTGEKVFLECVQDMDHENMFWYRQDPGLGLRLIYFSYDVKMKEKGDIPEGYSVSREKKERFSLILESASTNQTSMYLCASSSLRDTLYEQYFGPGTRLTVT.

The genes are TRBV7-9 and TRBJ2-1; D gene ambiguous. Germline assignment: CDR1 SEHNR and CDR2 FQNEAQ (reference sequence). There are 14 residues in the CDR3. V lost 6 bases to trimming and J lost 5 bases, with 14 bases between them. The CDR3 region has the DNA TGTGCCAGCAGTCTTTCTGGCGCGGACAATGAGCAGTTCTTC. Encoded protein: CASSLSGADNEQFF.

The chain carries TRBV19 and TRBJ1-1; D might be TRBD1 (5 bases). Per the germline V gene, CDR1 is LNHDA and CDR2 is SQIVND (reference sequence). V was clipped by 7 bases and J by 8 bases, with 14 bases between them. The CDR3 totals 12 residues. The CDR3 protein is CASKGTHAEAFF. The DNA of the CDR3 is TGTGCCAGTAAAGGGACTCACGCGGAAGCTTTCTTT. The whole variable domain, remainder taken from reference TRBV19 and TRBJ1-1, is DGGITQSPKYLFRKEGQNVTLSCEQNLNHDAMYWYRQDPGQGLRLIYYSQIVNDFQKGDIAEGYSVSREKKESFPLTVTSAQKNPTAFYLCASKGTHAEAFFGQGTRLTVV.

The V call is TRBV5-1, the J call TRBJ2-3; TRBD2 is a possible D gene (6 bases). V lost 4 bases to trimming and J lost 1 base, with 16 bases between them. Germline assignment: CDR1 SGHRS and CDR2 YFSETQ. This CDR3 region has 16 residues. In nucleotides, the CDR3 is TGCGCCAGCAGCGAAAACCCGGGACTCGGCACAGATACGCAGTATTTT. Protein product: CASSENPGLGTDTQYF.

The rearrangement links TRBV7-8 to TRBJ1-6, with 7 bases lining up with TRBD1. V gave up 4 bases and J gave up 8 bases; unmatched junction bases: 14. The CDR3 totals 17 residues. The V gene's germline CDR1 is SGHVS and CDR2 FQNEAQ. This CDR3 is CASSYPQGGAFDSPLHF. CDR3 nucleotide sequence: TGTGCCAGCAGCTACCCCCAGGGGGGCGCCTTTGATTCACCCCTCCACTTT. The full variable domain, completed using reference TRBV7-8 and TRBJ1-6, is GAGVSQSPRYKVAKRGQDVALRCDPISGHVSLFWYQQALGQGPEFLTYFQNEAQLDKSGLPSDRFFAERPEGSVSTLKIQRTQQEDSAVYLCASSYPQGGAFDSPLHFGNGTRLTVT.

The chain uses TRBV4-3 and TRBJ2-2; D might be TRBD2 (5 bases). V was trimmed by 1 base and J by 0 bases, leaving 9 bases between them. This CDR3 comprises 16 residues. Looked up from germline, CDR1 is LGHNA and CDR2 is YSLEER. CDR3 amino acids: CASSQGPAANTGELFF. The CDR3 DNA sequence: TGCGCCAGCAGCCAAGGTCCAGCGGCGAACACCGGGGAGCTGTTTTTT.

V usage is TRBV5-1 and J usage is TRBJ2-5, with D perhaps TRBD2 (5 bases). The V end was cut by 5 bases, the J end by 1 base, with 12 bases between. The CDR3 totals 14 residues. Germline V gene data show CDR1 as SGHRS and CDR2 as YFSETQ. In nucleotides, the CDR3 is TGCGCCAGCAGAATGGCGGGCACCCAAGAGACCCAGTACTTC. Its protein product is CASRMAGTQETQYF.

The table lists this clone with a count of one. The V call is TRBV7-3, the J call TRBJ1-1; 8 positions match TRBD1. The germline V gene encodes CDR1 SGHTA and CDR2 FQGTGA. After removal of 7 bases from V and 2 bases from J, the junction contained 3 bases not matched to a gene. The CDR3 runs 13 residues. The CDR3 DNA is TGTGCCAGCAATGGACAGGGTAACACTGAAGCTTTCTTT. Protein: CASNGQGNTEAFF.

About this clone: A much larger clone lies a single base off, so this may be a read error. The same CDR3 can be traced to other DNA sequences in this sample. The chain joins TRBV9 to TRBJ2-2; D remains unclear. Trimming cost V 0 bases and J 1 base, with 4 bases left between them. The CDR3 is 14 amino acids. CDR1 is SGDLS, CDR2 YYNGEE, per germline. The CDR3 bases are TGTGCCAGCAGCGTAGCATTGAACACCGGGGAGCTGTTTTTT. This gives the protein CASSVALNTGELFF.

The chain is built from TRBV6-5 and TRBJ1-6, with 9 bases that match TRBD1. V shed 8 bases, J shed 3 bases, and the junction held 5 bases outside the gene matches. The CDR3 loop spans 15 amino acids. From germline, CDR1 is MNHEY and CDR2 SVGAGI. CDR3 sequence (DNA): TGTGCCAGCGCGGGACAGGGACTCTATAATTCACCCCTCCACTTT. Protein: CASAGQGLYNSPLHF.

The V and J genes are TRBV5-1 and TRBJ2-1, with 7 bases that match TRBD1. This CDR3 is built from 15 residues. Germline CDR1 reads SGHRS; CDR2 reads YFSETQ. The trim removed 1 base at V and 9 bases at J, leaving 10 bases unmatched. The CDR3 loop is CASSLNGQGGSEQFF. DNA for the CDR3: TGCGCCAGCAGCTTGAACGGGCAAGGGGGCAGTGAGCAGTTCTTC.

This clone appeared a few times. The chain couples TRBV28 to TRBJ1-1; weak D call: TRBD1 (5 bases). The V end was cut by 3 bases, the J end by 5 bases, with 19 bases between. The germline CDR1 and CDR2 sequences are MDHEN and SYDVKM. The length of the CDR3 is 16 residues. The CDR3 nucleotides are TGTGCCAGCAGTTTCCCCGCGGGGGGGAGGGGTACTGAAGCTTTCTTT. Protein product: CASSFPAGGRGTEAFF.

In DNA, the CDR3 is TGCGCCAGCAGCTTGGGCGGGATTGGTTCACCCCTCCACTTT. This gives the protein CASSLGGIGSPLHF. The V and J genes are TRBV5-1 and TRBJ1-6; no clear D gene. The CDR3 spans 14 residues. Trimming removed 0 bases from V and 9 bases from J, with 10 bases in between. CDR1 is SGHRS, CDR2 YFSETQ, per germline.

This chain uses TRBV14 with TRBJ2-5; D is uncertain. V dropped 0 bases and J dropped 5 bases, with 10 bases sitting between them. The germline gives CDR1 SGHDN, CDR2 FVKESK. The CDR3 totals 14 residues. The CDR3 bases are TGTGCCAGCAGCCAAGATCGTATGCAGGAGACCCAGTACTTC. This translates into CASSQDRMQETQYF.

The genes are TRBV6-5 and TRBJ1-3; 7 nucleotides line up with TRBD1. V shed 7 bases, J shed 9 bases, and the junction held 9 bases outside the gene matches. The CDR3 sequence is 13 residues long. Germline CDR1 reads MNHEY; CDR2 reads SVGAGI. CDR3 sequence reads: CASKGGSLGTIYF. Here the CDR3 DNA reads TGTGCCAGCAAAGGGGGCTCCCTCGGCACCATATATTTT.

This chain joins TRBV6-5 and TRBJ1-2; TRBD1 matches at 9 bases. Germline V CDR1 and CDR2: MNHEY, SVGAGI. V dropped 8 bases and J dropped 6; count of bases not matched to a gene: 13. The CDR3 extends over 15 amino acids. The CDR3: CASDPNTGGENGYTF. The CDR3 nucleotides are TGTGCCAGCGATCCCAATACAGGGGGCGAAAATGGCTACACCTTC.